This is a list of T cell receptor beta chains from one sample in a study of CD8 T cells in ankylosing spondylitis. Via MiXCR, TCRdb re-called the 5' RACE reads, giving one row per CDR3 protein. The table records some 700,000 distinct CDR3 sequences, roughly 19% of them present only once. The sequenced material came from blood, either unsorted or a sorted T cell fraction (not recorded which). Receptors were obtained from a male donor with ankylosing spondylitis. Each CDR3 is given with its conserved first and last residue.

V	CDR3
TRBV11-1	CASSTLGTGGMGSNEQYF
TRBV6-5	CASSYSGQGAFNYGYTF
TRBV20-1	CSASTDRGNQPQHF
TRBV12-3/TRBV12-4	CASSSQLTDTQYF
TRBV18	CASSPRGGDNEQFF
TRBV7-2	CASSLTGASYNEQFF
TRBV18	CASSQLGPSQETQYF
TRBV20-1	CSATMVVRLGDKNIQYF
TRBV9	CASSGTGQVNSPLHF
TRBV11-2	CASSSRQGARGWSPLHF
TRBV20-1	CSARVPGGALRETQYF
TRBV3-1	CASSQEMSDPLNYGYTF
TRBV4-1	CASSQVLGPLYEQYF
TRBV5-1	CASGVRATYNEQFF